This is a list of T cell receptor beta chains from one sample in a study of tissue T cells after allogeneic stem cell transplantation. TCRdb's table, derived via immunoSEQ multiplex PCR, lists solely in-frame clones and lacks some. This table holds 20,000 to 30,000 clones, 70% to 75% found once. The sequencing used tissue from the ileum, collected at autopsy. These receptors originate from a female donor older than 55 with lung cancer. CDR3s include the opening cysteine and the closing phenylalanine or tryptophan. D genes are given only for firm matches. Only part of the rows carry a size: once, few, many, or a class if the clone is expanded.

d_call: -
j_call: TRBJ1-5
clone_size: -
v_call: TRBV27
cdr3_aa: CASSYGDSNQPQHF
cdr3_nt: TGTGCCAGCAGTTATGGAGATAGCAATCAGCCCCAGCATTTT

d_call: -
j_call: TRBJ1-1
clone_size: -
v_call: TRBV18
cdr3_aa: CASSRQGNGMNTEAFF
cdr3_nt: TGTGCCAGCTCACGCCAGGGGAACGGGATGAACACTGAAGCTTTCTTT

d_call: -
j_call: TRBJ1-4
clone_size: few
v_call: TRBV14
cdr3_aa: CASSQVRGPNEKLFF
cdr3_nt: TGTGCCAGCAGCCAAGTCAGGGGACCTAATGAAAAACTGTTTTTT

d_call: -
j_call: TRBJ1-3
clone_size: -
v_call: TRBV7-2
cdr3_aa: CASSYRPAGFHSGNTIYF
cdr3_nt: TGTGCCAGCAGCTATCGACCGGCAGGGTTCCACTCTGGAAACACCATATATTTT

d_call: -
j_call: TRBJ1-3
clone_size: -
v_call: TRBV5-1
cdr3_aa: CASSLVGGDSGNTIYF
cdr3_nt: TGCGCCAGCAGCTTGGTTGGGGGGGACTCTGGAAACACCATATATTTT

d_call: -
j_call: TRBJ1-4
clone_size: -
v_call: TRBV30
cdr3_aa: CAWSKGLPGEKLFF
cdr3_nt: TGTGCCTGGAGCAAGGGGCTCCCAGGGGAAAAACTGTTTTTT

d_call: -
j_call: TRBJ2-2
clone_size: -
v_call: TRBV9
cdr3_aa: CASSVYGTGELFF
cdr3_nt: TGTGCCAGCAGCGTATACGGTACCGGGGAGCTGTTTTTT

d_call: -
j_call: TRBJ1-2
clone_size: few
v_call: TRBV12-3/TRBV12-4
cdr3_aa: CASSPTRNYGYTF
cdr3_nt: TGTGCCAGCAGTCCGACAAGAAACTATGGCTACACCTTC

d_call: TRBD1
j_call: TRBJ2-3
clone_size: -
v_call: TRBV9
cdr3_aa: CASSLGTGMGTDTQYF
cdr3_nt: TGTGCCAGCAGCCTTGGGACAGGGATGGGCACAGATACGCAGTATTTT

d_call: TRBD2
j_call: TRBJ2-3
clone_size: few
v_call: TRBV7-8
cdr3_aa: CASSSSGGAGDTQYF
cdr3_nt: TGTGCCAGCAGCTCGTCGGGGGGGGCCGGTGATACGCAGTATTTT

d_call: TRBD2
j_call: TRBJ2-3
clone_size: -
v_call: TRBV6-6
cdr3_aa: CASSAAPGTSGSGGRTDTQYF
cdr3_nt: TGTGCCAGCAGCGCCGCCCCCGGGACTAGCGGGAGCGGGGGACGTACAGATACGCAGTATTTT

d_call: TRBD1
j_call: TRBJ2-4
clone_size: -
v_call: TRBV7-3
cdr3_aa: CASSLGGQKSNIQYF
cdr3_nt: TGTGCCAGCAGCTTAGGGGGACAGAAGTCTAACATTCAGTACTTC

d_call: TRBD1
j_call: TRBJ1-1
clone_size: -
v_call: TRBV2
cdr3_aa: CASRTDRGLEAFF
cdr3_nt: TGTGCCAGCAGGACAGACAGGGGCCTAGAAGCTTTCTTT

d_call: TRBD2
j_call: TRBJ2-1
clone_size: -
v_call: TRBV13
cdr3_aa: CASRTGTSVYNEQFF
cdr3_nt: TGTGCCAGTCGAACCGGGACTAGCGTCTACAATGAGCAGTTCTTC

d_call: -
j_call: TRBJ1-5
clone_size: -
v_call: TRBV9
cdr3_aa: CASSPSWANQPQHF
cdr3_nt: TGTGCCAGCAGCCCGAGCTGGGCCAATCAGCCCCAGCATTTT

d_call: -
j_call: TRBJ1-6
clone_size: -
v_call: TRBV7-2
cdr3_aa: CASRSQSSSYNSPLHF
cdr3_nt: TGTGCCAGCCGTTCCCAAAGCAGCTCCTATAATTCACCCCTCCACTTT

d_call: TRBD2
j_call: TRBJ2-1
clone_size: -
v_call: TRBV5-4
cdr3_aa: CASSRGAGLAGDPEQFF
cdr3_nt: TGTGCCAGCAGCCGGGGGGCGGGACTAGCGGGAGACCCTGAGCAGTTCTTC

d_call: -
j_call: TRBJ2-7
clone_size: medium-sized
v_call: TRBV24-1
cdr3_aa: CATSDSYEQYF
cdr3_nt: TGTGCCACCAGTGATTCCTACGAGCAGTACTTC

d_call: TRBD1
j_call: TRBJ2-7
clone_size: few
v_call: TRBV3-1/TRBV3-2
cdr3_aa: CASSHKGQGLRSYEQYF
cdr3_nt: TGTGCCAGCAGCCATAAGGGACAGGGGCTACGCTCCTACGAGCAGTACTTC

d_call: -
j_call: TRBJ1-1
clone_size: -
v_call: TRBV19
cdr3_aa: CASSIDTRPNTEAFF
cdr3_nt: TGTGCCAGTAGTATAGATACGAGACCAAACACTGAAGCTTTCTTT

d_call: TRBD2
j_call: TRBJ2-3
clone_size: -
v_call: TRBV6-5
cdr3_aa: CAVEGLAGRRDTQYF
cdr3_nt: TGTGCCGTGGAGGGACTAGCGGGGCGGCGGGATACGCAGTATTTT

d_call: TRBD1
j_call: TRBJ2-7
clone_size: -
v_call: TRBV6-5
cdr3_aa: CASSRTGLNGEQYF
cdr3_nt: TGTGCCAGCAGTCGGACAGGGTTAAACGGCGAGCAGTACTTC

d_call: -
j_call: TRBJ2-7
clone_size: medium-sized
v_call: TRBV9
cdr3_aa: CASSLIPTEEQYF
cdr3_nt: TGTGCCAGCAGCCTTATTCCCACCGAGGAGCAGTACTTC

d_call: -
j_call: TRBJ2-2
clone_size: medium-sized
v_call: TRBV4-2
cdr3_aa: CASSQDGAGRNTGELFF
cdr3_nt: TGTGCCAGCAGCCAAGATGGGGCGGGCCGAAACACCGGGGAGCTGTTTTTT